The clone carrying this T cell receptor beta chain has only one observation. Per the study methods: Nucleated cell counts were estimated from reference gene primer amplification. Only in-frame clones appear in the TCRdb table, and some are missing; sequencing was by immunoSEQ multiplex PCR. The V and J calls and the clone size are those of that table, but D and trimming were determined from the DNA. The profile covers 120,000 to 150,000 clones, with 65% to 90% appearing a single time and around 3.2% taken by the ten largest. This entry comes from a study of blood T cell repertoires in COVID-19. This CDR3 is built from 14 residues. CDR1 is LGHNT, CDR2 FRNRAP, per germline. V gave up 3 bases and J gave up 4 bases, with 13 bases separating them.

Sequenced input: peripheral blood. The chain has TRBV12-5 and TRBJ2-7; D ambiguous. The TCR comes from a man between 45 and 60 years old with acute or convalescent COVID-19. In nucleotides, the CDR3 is TGTGCTAGTGGTTTCTCCTCAGTTTCTTACGAGCAGTACTTC. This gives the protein CASGFSSVSYEQYF.